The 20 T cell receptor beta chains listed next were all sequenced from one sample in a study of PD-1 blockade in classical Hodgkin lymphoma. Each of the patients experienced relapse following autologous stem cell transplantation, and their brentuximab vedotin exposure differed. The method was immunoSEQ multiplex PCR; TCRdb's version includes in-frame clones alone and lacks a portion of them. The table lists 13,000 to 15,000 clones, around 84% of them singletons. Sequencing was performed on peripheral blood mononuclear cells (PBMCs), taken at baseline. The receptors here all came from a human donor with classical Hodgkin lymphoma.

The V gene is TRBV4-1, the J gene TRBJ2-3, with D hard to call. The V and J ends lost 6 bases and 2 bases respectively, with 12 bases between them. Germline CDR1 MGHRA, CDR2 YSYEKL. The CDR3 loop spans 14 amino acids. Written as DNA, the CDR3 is TGCGCCAGCAGTCGCCGGCCCTTCACAGATACGCAGTATTTT. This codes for CASSRRPFTDTQYF.

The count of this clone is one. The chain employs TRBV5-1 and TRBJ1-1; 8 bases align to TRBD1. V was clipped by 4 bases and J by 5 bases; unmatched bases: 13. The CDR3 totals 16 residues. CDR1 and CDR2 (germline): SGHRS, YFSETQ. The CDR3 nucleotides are TGCGCCAGCAGCGACTACGGACAGGGATGGGGTACTGAAGCTTTCTTT. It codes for CASSDYGQGWGTEAFF.

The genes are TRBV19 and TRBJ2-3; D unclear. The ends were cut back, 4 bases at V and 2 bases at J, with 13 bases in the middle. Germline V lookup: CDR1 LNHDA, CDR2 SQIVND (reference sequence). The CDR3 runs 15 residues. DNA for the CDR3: TGTGCCAGTAGTACCCCTCGAGCTGCCACAGATACGCAGTATTTT. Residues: CASSTPRAATDTQYF.

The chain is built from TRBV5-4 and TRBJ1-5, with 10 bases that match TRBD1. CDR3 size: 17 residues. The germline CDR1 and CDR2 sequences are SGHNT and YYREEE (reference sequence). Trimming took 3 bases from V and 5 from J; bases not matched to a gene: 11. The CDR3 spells CASSSGFWTGGDQPQHF. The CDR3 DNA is TGTGCCAGCAGCTCGGGTTTTTGGACAGGGGGAGATCAGCCCCAGCATTTT.

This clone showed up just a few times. The CDR3 DNA reads TGTGCCAGCCAGGGTATAGGGTACAATGAGCAGTTCTTC. Residues: CASQGIGYNEQFF. J is TRBJ2-1 and V is TRBV19; D may be TRBD1 (5 bases). The V gene lost 9 bases and the J gene lost 4 bases, with 13 bases spanning the gap. The CDR3 has 13 amino acids. Germline CDR1 reads LNHDA; CDR2 reads SQIVND (reference sequence).

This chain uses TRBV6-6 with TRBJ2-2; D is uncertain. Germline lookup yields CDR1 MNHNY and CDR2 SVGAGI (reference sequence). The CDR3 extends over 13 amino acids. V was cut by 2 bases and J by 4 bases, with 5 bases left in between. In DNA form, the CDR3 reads TGTGCCAGCAGTTACACTGTCACCGGGGAGCTGTTTTTT. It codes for CASSYTVTGELFF.

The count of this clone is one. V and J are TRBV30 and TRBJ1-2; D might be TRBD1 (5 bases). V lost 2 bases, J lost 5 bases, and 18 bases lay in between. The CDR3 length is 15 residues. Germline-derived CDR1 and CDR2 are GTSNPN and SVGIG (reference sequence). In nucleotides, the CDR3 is TGTGCCTGGAGTCCTTCTATGGGACGAGATTATGGCTACACCTTC. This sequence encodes CAWSPSMGRDYGYTF.

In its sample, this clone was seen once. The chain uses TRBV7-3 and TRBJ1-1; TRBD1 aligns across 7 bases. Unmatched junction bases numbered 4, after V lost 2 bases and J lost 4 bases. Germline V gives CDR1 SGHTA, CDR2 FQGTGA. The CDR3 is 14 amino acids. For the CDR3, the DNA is TGTGCCAGCAGCTTAGGCGCAGGGGGCACTGAAGCTTTCTTT. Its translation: CASSLGAGGTEAFF.

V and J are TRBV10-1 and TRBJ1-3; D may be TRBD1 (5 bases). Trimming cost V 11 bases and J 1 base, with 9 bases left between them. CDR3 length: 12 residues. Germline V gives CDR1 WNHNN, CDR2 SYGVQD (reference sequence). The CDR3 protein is CAWGGSGNTIYF. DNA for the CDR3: TGCGCCTGGGGGGGGTCTGGAAACACCATATATTTT.

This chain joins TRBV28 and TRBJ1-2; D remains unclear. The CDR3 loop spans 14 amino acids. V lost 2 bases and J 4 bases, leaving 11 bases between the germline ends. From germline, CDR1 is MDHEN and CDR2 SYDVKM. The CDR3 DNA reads TGTGCCAGCAGTTTAGGGAGGACGGTCTATGGCTACACCTTC. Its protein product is CASSLGRTVYGYTF.

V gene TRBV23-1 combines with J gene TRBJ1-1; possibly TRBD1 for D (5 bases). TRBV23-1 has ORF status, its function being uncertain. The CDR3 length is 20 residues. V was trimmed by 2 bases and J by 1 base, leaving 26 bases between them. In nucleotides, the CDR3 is TGCGCCAGCAGTCAAATATTCGCGCTGGGCAGGGCATGGGAGAACACTGAAGCTTTCTTT. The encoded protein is CASSQIFALGRAWENTEAFF.

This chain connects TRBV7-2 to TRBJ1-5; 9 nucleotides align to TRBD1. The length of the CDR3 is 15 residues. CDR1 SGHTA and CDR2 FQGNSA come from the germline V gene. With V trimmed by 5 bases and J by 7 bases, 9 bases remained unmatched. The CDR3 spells CASSLDRGRHQPQHF. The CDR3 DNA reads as TGTGCCAGCAGCCTGGACAGGGGAAGGCACCAGCCCCAGCATTTT.

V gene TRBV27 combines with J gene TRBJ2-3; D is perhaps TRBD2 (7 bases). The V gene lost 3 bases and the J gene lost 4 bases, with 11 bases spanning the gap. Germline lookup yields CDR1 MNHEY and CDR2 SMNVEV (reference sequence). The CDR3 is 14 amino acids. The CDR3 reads CASSFGGGPDTQYF. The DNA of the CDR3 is TGTGCCAGCAGTTTTGGGGGGGGGCCAGATACGCAGTATTTT.

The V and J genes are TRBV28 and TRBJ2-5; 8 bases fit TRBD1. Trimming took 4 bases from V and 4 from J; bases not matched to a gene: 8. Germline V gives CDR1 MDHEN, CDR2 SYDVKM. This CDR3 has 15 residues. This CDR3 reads CASSSHRTGLETQYF. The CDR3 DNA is TGTGCCAGCAGTTCCCATCGGACAGGGCTAGAGACCCAGTACTTC.

The CDR3 sequence is CASSLSGGLFGQTSSGNTIYF. The CDR3 coding sequence is TGTGCCAGCAGTTTATCTGGCGGTTTGTTCGGGCAGACCAGCTCTGGAAACACCATATATTTT. The chain has TRBV28 and TRBJ1-3; D is unresolved. The germline V gene encodes CDR1 MDHEN and CDR2 SYDVKM. Trimming took off 1 base at V and 0 bases at J, with 25 bases between the two ends. This CDR3 is built from 21 residues.

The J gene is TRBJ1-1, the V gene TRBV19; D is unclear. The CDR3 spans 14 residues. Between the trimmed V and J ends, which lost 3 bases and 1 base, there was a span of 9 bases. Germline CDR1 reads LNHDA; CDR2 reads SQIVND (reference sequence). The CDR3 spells CASSIGPSNTEAFF. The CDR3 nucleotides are TGTGCCAGTAGTATTGGACCGTCGAACACTGAAGCTTTCTTT.

The CDR3 bases are TGTGCCAGCAGCTACTTCCGGGACCACACCGGGGAGCTGTTTTTT. This translates into CASSYFRDHTGELFF. This chain connects TRBV7-2 to TRBJ2-2, with D possibly called TRBD1 or TRBD2 (5 bases each). The V end was cut by 4 bases, the J end by 3 bases, with 12 bases between. The CDR3 covers 15 residues. Germline CDR1 and CDR2: SGHTA and FQGNSA.

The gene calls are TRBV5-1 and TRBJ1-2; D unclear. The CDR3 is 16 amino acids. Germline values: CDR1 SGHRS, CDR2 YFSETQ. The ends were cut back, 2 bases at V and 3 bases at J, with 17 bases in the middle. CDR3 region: CASSLQTTDRDYGYTF. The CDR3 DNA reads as TGCGCCAGCAGCTTACAGACAACCGATCGTGACTATGGCTACACCTTC. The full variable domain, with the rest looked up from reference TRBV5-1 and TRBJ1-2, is KAGVTQTPRYLIKTRGQQVTLSCSPISGHRSVSWYQQTPGQGLQFLFEYFSETQRNKGNFPGRFSGRQFSNSRSEMNVSTLELGDSALYLCASSLQTTDRDYGYTFGSGTRLTVV.

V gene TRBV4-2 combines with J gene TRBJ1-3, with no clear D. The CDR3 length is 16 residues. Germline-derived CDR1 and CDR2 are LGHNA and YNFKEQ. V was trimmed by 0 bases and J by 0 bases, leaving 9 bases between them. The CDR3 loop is CASSQDIGVSGNTIYF. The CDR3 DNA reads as TGTGCCAGCAGCCAAGATATCGGGGTCTCTGGAAACACCATATATTTT.

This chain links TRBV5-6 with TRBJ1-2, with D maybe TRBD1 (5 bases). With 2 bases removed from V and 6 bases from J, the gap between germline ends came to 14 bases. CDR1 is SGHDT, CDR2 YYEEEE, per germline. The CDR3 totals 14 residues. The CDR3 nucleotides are TGTGCCAGCAGCTTTAGAGGGGAGGGTCATGGCTACACCTTC. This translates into CASSFRGEGHGYTF.